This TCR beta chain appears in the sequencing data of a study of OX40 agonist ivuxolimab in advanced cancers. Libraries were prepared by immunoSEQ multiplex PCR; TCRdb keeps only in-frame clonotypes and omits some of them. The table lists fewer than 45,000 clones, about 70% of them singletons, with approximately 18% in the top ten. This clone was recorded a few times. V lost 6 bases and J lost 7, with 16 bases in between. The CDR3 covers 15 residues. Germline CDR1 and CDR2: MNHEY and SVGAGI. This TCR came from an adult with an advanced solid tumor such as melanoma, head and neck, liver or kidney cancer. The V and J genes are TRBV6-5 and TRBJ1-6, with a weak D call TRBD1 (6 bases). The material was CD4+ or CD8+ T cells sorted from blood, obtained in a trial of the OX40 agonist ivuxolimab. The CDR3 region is CASRGQAPTNSPLHF. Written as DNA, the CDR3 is TGTGCCAGCAGGGGACAAGCTCCCACAAATTCACCCCTCCACTTT.